The 28 T cell receptor beta chains listed next were all sequenced from one sample in a study of blood T cell repertoires in COVID-19. Method: immunoSEQ multiplex PCR; TCRdb's copy keeps in-frame clones and lacks some. The profile shows about 410,000 clones, 86% of them singletons. The sequenced sample was peripheral blood. These receptors were collected from a woman aged 25 to 45 with active or convalescent COVID-19.

The V gene is TRBV2, the J gene TRBJ2-3; 9 bases are shared with TRBD1. The V gene end was trimmed by 8 bases and the J gene end by 2 bases; junction bases not matched to a gene: 8. CDR3 length equals 15 residues. In germline, CDR1 is SNHLY, CDR2 FYNNEI. The CDR3 spells CASSPGTGNTDTQYF. In DNA, the CDR3 is TGTGCCAGCTCGCCCGGGACAGGGAACACAGATACGCAGTATTTT.

CDR3 sequence: CAWSAPGVGSPLHF. The CDR3 DNA reads as TGTGCCTGGAGTGCCCCCGGGGTTGGGTCACCCCTCCACTTT. The genes are TRBV30 and TRBJ1-6; D is uncertain. Germline V gene sequence: CDR1 GTSNPN, CDR2 SVGIG (reference sequence). V was pared by 1 base and J by 10 bases, with 14 bases between. The CDR3 runs 14 residues.

The chain combines TRBV19 with TRBJ2-3; D remains unclear. The length of the CDR3 is 14 residues. The germline V gene encodes CDR1 LNHDA and CDR2 SQIVND (reference sequence). V lost 4 bases and J lost 6, with 14 bases in between. CDR3 nucleotides: TGTGCCAGTAGTAATTCGATGGGCCAGGATACGCAGTATTTT. Translating gives CASSNSMGQDTQYF.

The rearrangement links TRBV18 to TRBJ1-1, with unresolved D. Trimming pared 3 bases from V and 3 bases from J, leaving 11 bases between. Per the germline V gene, CDR1 is KGHSH and CDR2 is LQKENI. This CDR3 is 14 amino acids long. The CDR3 DNA reads as TGTGCCAGCTCACCCGAAGTTACTGACACTGAAGCTTTCTTT. This sequence encodes CASSPEVTDTEAFF.

This clone has a handful of counts. The chain joins TRBV2 to TRBJ1-2; a weak D match, TRBD1 (5 bases). V lost 10 bases, J lost 8 bases, and 17 bases lay in between. The germline CDR1 and CDR2 sequences are SNHLY and FYNNEI. The CDR3 spans 12 residues. The CDR3 spells CATLQGNGGYTF. CDR3 DNA sequence: TGTGCCACCCTTCAGGGAAATGGAGGCTACACCTTC.

Comments on this clone: The sample has other DNA sequences that encode this CDR3 too. The V gene is TRBV19, the J gene TRBJ1-5; D is uncertain. Trimming removed 3 bases from V and 0 bases from J, with 9 bases in between. This CDR3 spans 15 amino acids. Germline assignment: CDR1 LNHDA and CDR2 SQIVND (reference sequence). CDR3 residues: CASSIGGNSNQPQHF. Here the CDR3 DNA reads TGTGCCAGTAGTATCGGAGGTAATAGCAATCAGCCCCAGCATTTT. The whole variable domain, filled in from reference TRBV19 and TRBJ1-5, reads DGGITQSPKYLFRKEGQNVTLSCEQNLNHDAMYWYRQDPGQGLRLIYYSQIVNDFQKGDIAEGYSVSREKKESFPLTVTSAQKNPTAFYLCASSIGGNSNQPQHFGDGTRLSIL.

The V and J genes are TRBV11-2 and TRBJ2-7, with TRBD2 matching over 13 bases. CDR1 and CDR2 (germline): SGHAT, FQNNGV. The junction had 4 bases not matched to a gene; V was cut back by 5 bases and J by 0 bases. The CDR3 is 16 residues long. CDR3 loop: CASSLRTSGGSYEQYF. The CDR3 DNA is TGTGCCAGCAGCCTAAGGACTAGCGGGGGCTCCTACGAGCAGTACTTC.

CDR3 region: CAISRQGQGARYEQYF. The CDR3 nucleotides are TGTGCCATCAGCCGCCAGGGACAGGGGGCGCGGTACGAGCAGTACTTC. This sequence joins TRBV10-3 and TRBJ2-7; 12 bases map to TRBD1. CDR3 length: 16 residues. Germline V lookup: CDR1 ENHRY, CDR2 SYGVKD. V was pared by 6 bases and J by 4 bases, with 10 bases of the junction left unmatched.

This clone was counted between two and nine times. The genes are TRBV9 and TRBJ2-5; 7 nucleotides line up with TRBD2. Trimming at V came to 4 bases and at J to 3 bases, leaving 6 bases not matched to a gene. The CDR3 is made up of 14 amino acids. Germline V gives CDR1 SGDLS, CDR2 YYNGEE. The CDR3 reads CASSPQLAEETQYF. DNA of the CDR3: TGTGCCAGCAGCCCCCAGCTAGCGGAAGAGACCCAGTACTTC. The whole variable domain, remainder taken from reference TRBV9 and TRBJ2-5, is DSGVTQTPKHLITATGQRVTLRCSPRSGDLSVYWYQQSLDQGLQFLIQYYNGEERAKGNILERFSAQQFPDLHSELNLSSLELGDSALYFCASSPQLAEETQYFGPGTRLLVL.

This chain joins TRBV6-5 and TRBJ2-5; tentative D call: TRBD2 (6 bases). Per germline, CDR1 MNHEY and CDR2 SVGAGI. Trimming took 0 bases from V and 4 from J, leaving 12 bases between them. CDR3 length equals 15 residues. The CDR3 spells CASSYSKTSRETQYF. In nucleotides, the CDR3 is TGTGCCAGCAGTTACTCGAAGACTAGTCGAGAGACCCAGTACTTC.

This chain links TRBV19 with TRBJ1-5; 10 nucleotides agree with TRBD1. After removal of 4 bases from V and 2 bases from J, the junction contained 8 bases not matched to a gene. Germline V gives CDR1 LNHDA, CDR2 SQIVND (reference sequence). The CDR3 extends over 17 amino acids. CDR3: CASSTWDRGKGNQPQHF. The CDR3 DNA follows: TGTGCCAGTAGTACGTGGGACAGGGGAAAGGGCAATCAGCCCCAGCATTTT.

For this clone: The identical CDR3 is also encoded by other nucleotide sequences in the sample. The CDR3 sequence is CSVEGGQGSDTQYF. The CDR3, as DNA: TGCAGCGTTGAAGGGGGACAGGGGTCAGATACGCAGTATTTT. The chain couples TRBV29-1 to TRBJ2-3, with TRBD1 matching 10 bases. Trimming cost V 1 base and J 4 bases; bases outside gene matches: 2. Germline V gene data show CDR1 as SQVTM and CDR2 as ANQGSEA. The CDR3 has 14 residues.

The rearrangement uses TRBV29-1 and TRBJ1-4, with 7 bases identical to TRBD1. The CDR3 length is 13 residues. The V segment lost 4 bases and the J segment 5 bases; nucleotides outside the gene matches: 4. Germline lookup yields CDR1 SQVTM and CDR2 ANQGSEA. The CDR3 DNA sequence: TGCAGCGTTGCGACAGGGCTAAATGAAAAACTGTTTTTT. Encoded protein: CSVATGLNEKLFF.

This chain connects TRBV6-5 to TRBJ1-6; 10 nucleotides agree with TRBD1. The CDR3 is 15 amino acids. With 3 bases clipped from V and 7 bases from J, the junction kept 3 bases outside the gene matches. Germline V gives CDR1 MNHEY, CDR2 SVGAGI. CDR3 protein: CASSYRTGGNSPLHF. CDR3 DNA sequence: TGTGCCAGCAGTTATAGGACAGGGGGAAATTCACCCCTCCACTTT.

This clone was seen only once. CDR3 in DNA: TGTGCCAGCAGCAAAGCGAGGTGGGGAGTCGACACCGGGGAGCTGTTTTTT. Residues: CASSKARWGVDTGELFF. The rearrangement links TRBV21-1 to TRBJ2-2; the tabulated D call, TRBD2, remains unverified against the DNA. TRBV21-1 is designated a pseudogene. This CDR3 has 17 residues.

V usage is TRBV2 and J usage is TRBJ1-1, with D tentatively TRBD1 (5 bases). V gave up 3 bases and J gave up 11 bases, with 10 bases separating them. The CDR3 covers 11 residues. In germline, CDR1 is SNHLY, CDR2 FYNNEI. This chain's CDR3 is CASSDEQEAFF. CDR3 in DNA: TGTGCCAGCAGTGACGAACAGGAGGCTTTCTTT.

The rearrangement links TRBV6-5 to TRBJ1-6; 8 bases are shared with TRBD1. The CDR3 contains 15 residues. The junction had 6 bases not matched to a gene; V was cut back by 5 bases and J by 6 bases. Per the germline V gene, CDR1 is MNHEY and CDR2 is SVGAGI. CDR3 DNA sequence: TGTGCCAGCAGTCTGCAGGGGGCTGGTAATTCACCCCTCCACTTT. Translation gives CASSLQGAGNSPLHF.

This clone was counted between two and nine times. Different DNA sequences within this sample yield the same CDR3. The CDR3 coding sequence is TGTGCCAGCAGCTTAGCTGGCACAGATACGCAGTATTTT. As protein: CASSLAGTDTQYF. The chain links TRBV11-2 to TRBJ2-3; D is ambiguous. Germline lookup yields CDR1 SGHAT and CDR2 FQNNGV. The V and J ends lost 1 base and 1 base respectively, with 3 bases between them. There are 13 residues in the CDR3.

The chain recombines TRBV5-1 with TRBJ1-1; D possibly corresponds to TRBD1 (6 bases). V lost 2 bases and J 4 bases, leaving 18 bases between the germline ends. There are 16 residues in the CDR3. CDR1 SGHRS and CDR2 YFSETQ come from the germline V gene. The CDR3: CASSFRSQGEGTEAFF. The CDR3 DNA follows: TGCGCCAGCAGCTTCCGGTCACAGGGCGAAGGCACTGAAGCTTTCTTT. Combining the CDR3 with reference TRBV5-1 and TRBJ1-1 gives the whole variable domain KAGVTQTPRYLIKTRGQQVTLSCSPISGHRSVSWYQQTPGQGLQFLFEYFSETQRNKGNFPGRFSGRQFSNSRSEMNVSTLELGDSALYLCASSFRSQGEGTEAFFGQGTRLTVV.

The J gene is TRBJ1-5, the V gene TRBV6-6; D perhaps matches TRBD1 (6 bases). The CDR3 consists of 14 residues. Trimming pared 6 bases from V and 6 bases from J, leaving 15 bases between. CDR1 and CDR2 from the germline V gene are MNHNY and SVGAGI (reference sequence). The CDR3 DNA reads as TGTGCCAGCAGAACCTCAGGGGTGGGTCAGCCCCAGCATTTT. This codes for CASRTSGVGQPQHF.

Only one count was recorded for this clone. Written as DNA, the CDR3 is TGTGCCAGCAGTACTTTACGTGATGGCTACACCTTC. Amino acid sequence: CASSTLRDGYTF. This sequence joins TRBV2 and TRBJ1-2; no clear D. In germline, CDR1 is SNHLY, CDR2 FYNNEI. Deletions cut 5 bases from V and 6 bases from J, with 10 bases between. The CDR3 has 12 amino acids.

The chain recombines TRBV6-5 with TRBJ1-2; no reliable D call. Germline values: CDR1 MNHEY, CDR2 SVGAGI. The length of the CDR3 is 13 residues. The germline V and J ends were trimmed by 6 bases and 7 bases, with 15 bases remaining between them. The CDR3 nucleotides are TGTGCCAGCAGCCAAACGGCCTCGGGTGGCTACACCTTC. It is translated as CASSQTASGGYTF.

V gene TRBV19 combines with J gene TRBJ1-5; TRBD1 aligns across 10 bases. V lost 8 bases to trimming and J lost 4 bases; unmatched junction nucleotides: 8. The CDR3 is 15 residues long. Germline CDR1 LNHDA, CDR2 SQIVND (reference sequence). The CDR3 bases are TGTGCCAGTCAACAACCGGGACAGGGGAATCAGCCCCAGCATTTT. Protein: CASQQPGQGNQPQHF.

This chain uses TRBV6-5 with TRBJ1-1, with 9 bases fitting TRBD1. Germline assignment: CDR1 MNHEY and CDR2 SVGAGI. V lost 6 bases, J lost 5 bases, and 4 bases stayed unmatched. The CDR3 runs to 13 residues. CDR3: CASRRGQGTEAFF. CDR3 DNA sequence: TGTGCCAGCAGACGAGGACAGGGGACTGAAGCTTTCTTT.

V usage is TRBV6-4 and J usage is TRBJ2-2; 10 bases agree with TRBD1. CDR1 and CDR2 from the germline V gene are MRHNA and SNTAGT. V gave up 3 bases and J gave up 6 bases; unmatched junction bases: 4. The CDR3 contains 15 residues. The CDR3 DNA is TGTGCCAGCAGTGAAGGACAGGGGGAGGCCGGGGAGCTGTTTTTT. Its translation: CASSEGQGEAGELFF.

The chain joins TRBV5-6 to TRBJ1-3; D call uncertain. Germline loops: CDR1 SGHDT, CDR2 YYEEEE. The CDR3 loop spans 16 amino acids. The V end lost 0 bases, the J end lost 1 base, and 11 bases lay between the germline ends. In nucleotides, the CDR3 is TGTGCCAGCAGCTTGGCAGGCAGGACTTCTGGAAACACCATATATTTT. Protein: CASSLAGRTSGNTIYF. The full variable domain, completed using reference TRBV5-6 and TRBJ1-3, is DAGVTQSPTHLIKTRGQQVTLRCSPKSGHDTVSWYQQALGQGPQFIFQYYEEEERQRGNFPDRFSGHQFPNYSSELNVNALLLGDSALYLCASSLAGRTSGNTIYFGEGSWLTVV.

The chain uses TRBV27 and TRBJ2-4, with D possibly TRBD1 on 5 matching bases. The CDR3 runs to 14 residues. The ends were cut back, 6 bases at V and 0 bases at J, with 9 bases in the middle. Germline-derived CDR1 and CDR2 are MNHEY and SMNVEV (reference sequence). The CDR3 spells CASRSDRAKNIQYF. The DNA of the CDR3 is TGTGCCAGCAGGTCAGACAGAGCCAAAAACATTCAGTACTTC.

The chain uses TRBV6-5 and TRBJ1-1; weak D call: TRBD1 (5 bases). In germline, CDR1 is MNHEY, CDR2 SVGAGI. The CDR3 spans 14 residues. V shed 6 bases and J shed 4 bases, with 15 bases lying between them. CDR3 nucleotide sequence: TGTGCCAGCAGGAGTTTGTGGGGCGGCACTGAAGCTTTCTTT. Translating it yields CASRSLWGGTEAFF.